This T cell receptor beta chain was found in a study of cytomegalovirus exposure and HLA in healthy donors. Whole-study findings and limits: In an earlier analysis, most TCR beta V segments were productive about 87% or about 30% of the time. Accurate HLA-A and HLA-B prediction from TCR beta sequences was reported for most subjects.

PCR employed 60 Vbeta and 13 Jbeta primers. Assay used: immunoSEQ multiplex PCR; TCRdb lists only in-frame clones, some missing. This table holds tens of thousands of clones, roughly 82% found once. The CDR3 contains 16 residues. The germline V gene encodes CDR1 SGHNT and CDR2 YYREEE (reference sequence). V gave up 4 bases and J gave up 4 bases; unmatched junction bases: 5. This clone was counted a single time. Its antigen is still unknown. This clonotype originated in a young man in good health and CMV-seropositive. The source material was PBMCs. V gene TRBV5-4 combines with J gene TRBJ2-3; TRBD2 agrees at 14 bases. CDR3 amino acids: CASSLGTSGRSDTQYF. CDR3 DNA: TGTGCCAGCAGCCTCGGGACTAGCGGGAGATCAGATACGCAGTATTTT.